This T cell receptor (beta chain) was profiled in a study of a mutant IDH1 vaccine in newly diagnosed glioma (dated by TCRdb to about 2021). For context, the study as a whole: The approximately 32 treated patients were around 62% male and roughly 40% female, with a mean age of around 40 years. Prior to enrollment, standard therapy consisting of radiotherapy alone, temozolomide alone, or radiochemotherapy with temozolomide had been administered to patients, with the combination being received by most patients. Six visits were used for peripheral blood collection: V03 (baseline), V05, V07, V10, V12 and V13. For exploratory analyses, longitudinal TCRB deep sequencing was carried out in under 30 treated patients wherever samples were available. The investigation overall reported the following: PBMC samples for TCRB deep sequencing were selected based on availability. According to the authors, sample limitations meant that analyses of patient blood samples could not be reproduced. No apparent relationship was observed between pseudoprogression and alterations in the top peripheral T cell clonotypes detected by TCRB sequencing. Immune responses induced by the vaccine were seen in 90% to 95% of patients across multiple MHC alleles.

The library was generated by the immunoSEQ multiplex PCR assay. Following the manufacturer's protocol, the hsTCRB Kit was used to amplify rearranged TCR beta chain sequences. An Illumina MiSeq was used to sequence the TCRB libraries. The original methods were these. The proprietary platform of the kit vendor was used for demultiplexing, trimming and gene mapping. TCRdb carries this immuneACCESS record with in-frame sequences only. Its versions omit some clonotypes, under half of them owing to an unresolved V gene in the studies checked, with the rest unexplained. V, J and clone size are those of that table, while D and trimming were read from the DNA. In this sample the table shows under 80,000 clones, about 86% of which occur a single time. Of the sample, under 3.5% falls within the top ten clones. The time point label for this specimen denotes: baseline, week 1 (first vaccination visit). The sample's treatment or condition label, decoded: pre-vaccination baseline after standard-of-care therapy. Newly diagnosed WHO grade 3 or 4 IDH1-mutant astrocytomas showing loss of nuclear ATRX were present in the donors. The samples were drawn from NOA16, a multicentre, single-arm, open-label phase I trial in Germany that tested a mutant IDH1 peptide vaccine in humans for the first time. Blood drawn at visit V03 was used as the baseline sample for immunogenicity testing. The DNeasy Blood and Tissue Kit was used to extract genomic DNA from EDTA blood for TCRB sequencing.

Of note for this clone: Its antigen remains unidentified. Per-base qualities were not stored, and no clone one base away is much larger.

This specimen consisted of PBMCs, obtained from a glioma patient treated with radiotherapy, temozolomide or both. This TCR was recovered from a man aged 30 to 45 with glioma.

The nucleotide sequence reads TGTGCCAGCAGCGTAGGGGACAGGGGTTCACCCCTCCACTTT. Its protein is CASSVGDRGSPLHF. The rearranged chain carries TRBV9 and TRBJ1-6, and 10 junctional nucleotides match TRBD1. Per the germline V gene, SGDLS is the CDR1 and YYNGEE is the CDR2. Reading from cysteine to phenylalanine, the CDR3 counts 14 amino acids. Here the CDR3 DNA is all that survives: 42 bases in frame from base 1. Germline trimming amounts to 0 bases on V and 9 bases on J, with 0 as the count of junction bases outside the gene matches.